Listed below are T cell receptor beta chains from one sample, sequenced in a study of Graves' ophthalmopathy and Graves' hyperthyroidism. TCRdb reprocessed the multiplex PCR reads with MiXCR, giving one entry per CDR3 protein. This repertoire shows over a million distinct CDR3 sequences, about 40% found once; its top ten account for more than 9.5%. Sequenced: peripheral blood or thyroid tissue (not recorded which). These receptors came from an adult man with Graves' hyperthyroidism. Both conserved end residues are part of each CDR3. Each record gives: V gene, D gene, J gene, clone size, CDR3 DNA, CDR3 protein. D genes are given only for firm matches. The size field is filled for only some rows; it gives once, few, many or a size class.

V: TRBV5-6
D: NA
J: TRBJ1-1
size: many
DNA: TGTGCCAGCAGCGATGGGAGGAAATGGAACACTGAAGCTTTCTTT
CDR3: CASSDGRKWNTEAFF

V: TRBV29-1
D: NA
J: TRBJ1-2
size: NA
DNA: TGCAGCGTTCCGGGGGAATATGGCTACACCTTC
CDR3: CSVPGEYGYTF

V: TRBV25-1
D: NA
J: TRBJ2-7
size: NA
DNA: TGTGCCAGCAGTGAAGAGGTCGTTAGGGCCTACGAGCAGTACTTC
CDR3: CASSEEVVRAYEQYF

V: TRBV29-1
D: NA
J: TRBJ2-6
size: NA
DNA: TGCAGCGCGGGGACTGTCGGCAGTACTTTC
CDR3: CSAGTVGSTF

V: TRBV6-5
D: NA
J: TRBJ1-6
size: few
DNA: TGTGCCAGCAGTTACACCGGACGGCGGATCGGTTCACCCCTCCACTTT
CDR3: CASSYTGRRIGSPLHF

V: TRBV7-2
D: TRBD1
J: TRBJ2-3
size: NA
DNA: TGTGCCAGCAGAGGGGGCGCGGTTAATACGCAGTATTTT
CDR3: CASRGGAVNTQYF

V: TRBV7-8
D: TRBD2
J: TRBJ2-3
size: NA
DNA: TGTGCCAGCAGCCTAGAGCGGGACGGCGCAGATACGCAGTATTTT
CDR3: CASSLERDGADTQYF

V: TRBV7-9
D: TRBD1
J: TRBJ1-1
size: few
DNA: TGTGCCTGGCACAGGGGTTACACTGAAGCTTTCTTT
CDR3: CAWHRGYTEAFF

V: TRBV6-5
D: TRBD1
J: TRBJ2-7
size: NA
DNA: TGTGCCAGCAGCCCAGAGGGACAGGCAAGCGAGCAGTACTTC
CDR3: CASSPEGQASEQYF

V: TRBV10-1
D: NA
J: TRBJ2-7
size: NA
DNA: TGCGCCAGCGTGGATGGGCAGGGGAAGGAGCAGTACTTC
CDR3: CASVDGQGKEQYF

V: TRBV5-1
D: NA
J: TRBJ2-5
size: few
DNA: TGCGCCAGCTACCGGGGTCCCCAAGAGACCCAGTACTTC
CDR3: CASYRGPQETQYF

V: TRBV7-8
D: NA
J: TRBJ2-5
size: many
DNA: TGTGCCAGCAGCTCCGGACTAAAAGAGACCCAGTACTTC
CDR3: CASSSGLKETQYF

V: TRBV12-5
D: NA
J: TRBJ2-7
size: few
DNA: TGTGCTAGTGGTTTGGTACGTCGGGGCGCGAGAGCCGAGCAGTACTTC
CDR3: CASGLVRRGARAEQYF

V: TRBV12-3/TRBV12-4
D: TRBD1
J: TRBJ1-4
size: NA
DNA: TGTGCCAGCGCTCCCCCAGAGGGGGCGCGTGAAAAACTGTTTTTT
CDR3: CASAPPEGAREKLFF

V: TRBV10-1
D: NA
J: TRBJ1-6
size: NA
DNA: TGTGCCAGCAGACTAGAACAGGGACGGGGATATAATCCACCCCTCCACTTT
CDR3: CASRLEQGRGYNPPLHF

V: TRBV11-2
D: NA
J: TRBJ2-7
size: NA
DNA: TGTGCCAGCAGCGCCGCGGACACGACATCTGGCTACGAGCAGTACTTC
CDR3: CASSAADTTSGYEQYF

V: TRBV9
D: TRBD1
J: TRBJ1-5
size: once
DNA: TGTGCCAGCAGCCCCCCCGGGACAGCGAGTAATCAGCCCCAGCATTTT
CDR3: CASSPPGTASNQPQHF

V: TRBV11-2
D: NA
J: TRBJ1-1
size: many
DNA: TGTGCCAGCAGCTTAGAGGGGCCGGCCACTGAAGCTTTCTTT
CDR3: CASSLEGPATEAFF

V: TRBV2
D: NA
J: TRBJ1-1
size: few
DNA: TGTGCCAGCATTACCGTTCGGGTGGGATTGACTGAAGCTTTCTTT
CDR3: CASITVRVGLTEAFF

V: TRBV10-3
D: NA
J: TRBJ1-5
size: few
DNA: TGTGCCATCGCTCAAGGGGGGGGGGGCAATCAGCCCCAGCATTTT
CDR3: CAIAQGGGGNQPQHF

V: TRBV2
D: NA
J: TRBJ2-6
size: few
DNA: TGTGCCAGCAGTCCCAACACAGGGACTGGGGCCAACGTCCTGACTTTC
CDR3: CASSPNTGTGANVLTF

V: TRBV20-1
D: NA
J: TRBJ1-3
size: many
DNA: TGCAGTGCTAGAGACCCACAGAAACCTGGAAACACCATATATTTT
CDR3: CSARDPQKPGNTIYF

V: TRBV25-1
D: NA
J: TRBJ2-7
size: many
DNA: TGTGCCAGCAGTGTTGGGGCCTACGAGCAGTACTTC
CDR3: CASSVGAYEQYF

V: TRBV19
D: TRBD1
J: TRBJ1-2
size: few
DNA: TGTGCAACATCCGGGACAGGAGATTATTTAGGCTATGGCTACACCTTC
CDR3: CATSGTGDYLGYGYTF

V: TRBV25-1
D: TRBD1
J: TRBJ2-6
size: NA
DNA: TGTGCCAGCATGCAACGACAGGGCCTTGGGGGGGCCAACGTCCTGACTTTC
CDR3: CASMQRQGLGGANVLTF

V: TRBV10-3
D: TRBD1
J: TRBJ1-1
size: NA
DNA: TGTGCCATCAGTGAGTCTAAGGGACAGGGGGTTGACACTGAAGCTTTCTTT
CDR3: CAISESKGQGVDTEAFF

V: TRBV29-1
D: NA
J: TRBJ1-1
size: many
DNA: TGCAGCGTTGTGGGGGCGGCTGAAGCTTTCTTT
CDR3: CSVVGAAEAFF

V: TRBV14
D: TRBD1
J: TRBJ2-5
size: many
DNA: TGTGCCAGCAGCCCCGTCAGGGGGCGCGGGGAGACCCAGTACTTC
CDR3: CASSPVRGRGETQYF

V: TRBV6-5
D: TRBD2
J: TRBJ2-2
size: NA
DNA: TGTGCCAGCAGTTTCCGGGGGGGCGCGAACACCGGGGAGCTGTTTTTT
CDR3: CASSFRGGANTGELFF

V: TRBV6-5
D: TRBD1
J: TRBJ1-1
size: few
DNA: TGTGCCAGCAGGCACACCGGACAGGGGGCTGCGGGAGCTTTCTTT
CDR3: CASRHTGQGAAGAFF

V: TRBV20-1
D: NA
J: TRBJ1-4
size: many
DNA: TGCAGTGCTAGAGATCGGGTTGAAAAACTGTTTTTT
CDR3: CSARDRVEKLFF

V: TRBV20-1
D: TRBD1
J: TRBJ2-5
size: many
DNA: TGCAGTGCTCCGCGGACAGGGCGTGTGCAGACCCAGTACTTC
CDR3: CSAPRTGRVQTQYF

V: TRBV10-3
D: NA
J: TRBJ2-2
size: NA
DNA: TGTGCCATCAGTGGACAGGGGGAGCTGTTTTTT
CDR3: CAISGQGELFF

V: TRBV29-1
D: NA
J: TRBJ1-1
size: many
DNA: TGCAGCGTTACTCGTACAAGTTTGAACACTGAAGCTTTCTTT
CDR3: CSVTRTSLNTEAFF

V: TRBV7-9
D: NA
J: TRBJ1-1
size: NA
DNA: TGTGCCAGCAGCTTAGTTCGGGGAATCGGTTTCTTT
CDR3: CASSLVRGIGFF

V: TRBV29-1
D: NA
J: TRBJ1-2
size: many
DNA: TGCAGCGTTGAAGGTGGGGCAGGGGATGGCTACACCTTC
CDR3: CSVEGGAGDGYTF

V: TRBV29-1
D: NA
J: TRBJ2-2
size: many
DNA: TGCAGCGTTCTGGCGGGGGCCGGTACCGGGGAGCTGTTTTTT
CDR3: CSVLAGAGTGELFF

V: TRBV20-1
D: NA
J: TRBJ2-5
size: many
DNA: TGCAGTGCTAGGGGTGCTAGTCGAGAGACCCAGTACTTC
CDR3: CSARGASRETQYF

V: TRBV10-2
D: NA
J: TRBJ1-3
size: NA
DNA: TGCGCCAGCAGTGCCGGACTAGCGGGACACCTCTCTGGAAACACCATATATTTT
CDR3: CASSAGLAGHLSGNTIYF

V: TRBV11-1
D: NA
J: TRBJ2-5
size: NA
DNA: NA
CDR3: CASSFYICSARGYLNTGFEETQYF

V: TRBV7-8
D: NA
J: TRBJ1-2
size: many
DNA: TGTGCCAGCAGCTTAGTACTGGAGGAGCATGGCTACACCTTC
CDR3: CASSLVLEEHGYTF

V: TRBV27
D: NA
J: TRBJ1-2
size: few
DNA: TGTGCCAGCAGTTTAGGGCCCCTCGGGGGCTACACCTTC
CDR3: CASSLGPLGGYTF

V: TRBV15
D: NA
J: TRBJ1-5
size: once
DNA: TGTGCCAGCAGTTTATCTGCCTCGAGGAGGGTCTATCAGCCCCAGCATTTT
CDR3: CASSLSASRRVYQPQHF

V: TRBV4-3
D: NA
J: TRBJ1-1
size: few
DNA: TGCGCCAGCAGCCATAGGAGGTCGGAATTGAACACTGAGGCTTTCTTT
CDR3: CASSHRRSELNTEAFF

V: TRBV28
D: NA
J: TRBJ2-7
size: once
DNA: TGTGCCAGCAGTTTTGAGGGGGAAAGGGCCGAGCAGTACTTC
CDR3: CASSFEGERAEQYF